These T cell receptor beta chains were read from a single sample in a study of blood T cell repertoires in COVID-19. Data came from immunoSEQ multiplex PCR; TCRdb stores just in-frame clones and leaves some out. The sample has approximately 190,000 clones, about 86% seen once. The sequenced sample was peripheral blood. The receptors originated from a young man with active or convalescent COVID-19. Each CDR3 is given with its conserved first and last residue. Fields, in order: clone size, D gene, J gene, CDR3 length, V gene, CDR3 DNA, CDR3 protein. The D gene is left open where the match is weak. The listing skips clone size in some rows; elsewhere it reads once, few, many or a size class.

>NA|TRBD2|TRBJ2-7|14|TRBV9
TGTGCCAGCAGCGTAGGGCGGGAGGTGCGAGAGCAGTACTTC
CASSVGREVREQYF
>NA|NA|TRBJ1-1|14|TRBV7-9
TGTGCCAGCAGCTCCGCGACAGAGAACACTGAAGCTTTCTTT
CASSSATENTEAFF
>NA|TRBD2|TRBJ2-3|17|TRBV4-2
TGTGCCAGCAGCCAAGATGGGATGGTAGCGGGCCCCGATACGCAGTATTTT
CASSQDGMVAGPDTQYF
>few|NA|TRBJ2-7|16|TRBV14
TGTGCCAGCAGCCAAGTGGTAGCGTCCTCGGGCTACGAGCAGTACTTC
CASSQVVASSGYEQYF
>NA|NA|TRBJ1-1|17|TRBV6-1
TGTGCCAGCAGTGAATTAGGGGCCGGACCCACTAACACTGAAGCTTTCTTT
CASSELGAGPTNTEAFF
>NA|NA|TRBJ1-2|11|TRBV20-1
TGCAGTGCTGACCCCCGGGTCGGCTACACCTTC
CSADPRVGYTF
>NA|NA|TRBJ1-2|12|TRBV29-1
TGCAGCGTTGAAAGGGGGAACTATGGCTACACCTTC
CSVERGNYGYTF
>NA|NA|TRBJ2-7|15|TRBV7-4
TGTGCCAGCAGGTTCTCCTGGGACACCGCCTACGAGCAGTACTTC
CASRFSWDTAYEQYF
>NA|TRBD2|TRBJ2-5|17|TRBV28
TGTGCCAGCAGCCCTACTAAAGCGGGAAGTAAGCAAGAGACCCAGTACTTC
CASSPTKAGSKQETQYF
>many|NA|TRBJ2-1|13|TRBV7-9
TGTGCCAGCAGCTTAGCTAGTTCGGATGAGCAGTTCTTC
CASSLASSDEQFF
>once|NA|TRBJ1-3|16|TRBV3-1/TRBV3-2
TGTGCCAGCAGCCCGACCGGGAGCGGCTCTGGAAACACCATATATTTT
CASSPTGSGSGNTIYF
>NA|TRBD1|TRBJ1-2|14|TRBV30
TGTGCCTGGACTACCGGGACAGGGAAGGATGGCTACACCTTC
CAWTTGTGKDGYTF
>few|TRBD2|TRBJ2-5|17|TRBV6-2/TRBV6-3
TGTGCCAGCAGTTACTTCCCCGGAGCGGGGGGGCTAGAGACCCAGTACTTC
CASSYFPGAGGLETQYF
>NA|TRBD1|TRBJ1-1|15|TRBV6-6
TGTGCCAGCAGTGCCGAGGGGGCCGGGGTCACTGAAGCTTTCTTT
CASSAEGAGVTEAFF
>NA|TRBD1|TRBJ1-2|14|TRBV18
TGTGCCAGCTCACCACCGGGACAGGGACTCGGCTACACCTTC
CASSPPGQGLGYTF
>NA|NA|TRBJ1-6|16|TRBV30
TGTGCCTGGAGGATAGCGGGGAGCTCCTATAATTCACCCCTCCACTTT
CAWRIAGSSYNSPLHF
>NA|TRBD1|TRBJ1-4|15|TRBV28
TGTGCCAGCGGGGAAACAGGGGGCGCGGATGAAAAACTGTTTTTT
CASGETGGADEKLFF
>once|NA|TRBJ2-2|15|TRBV7-9
TGTGCCAGCAGCCAAGGGGGGGCGAACACCGGGGAGCTGTTTTTT
CASSQGGANTGELFF
>NA|NA|TRBJ1-1|11|TRBV5-6
TGTGCCAGCAGCTTGGGATATCGGGCTTTCTTT
CASSLGYRAFF
>NA|TRBD1|TRBJ2-7|12|TRBV12-3/TRBV12-4
TGTGCCAGCAGTAGGGACAGCTACGAGCAGTACTTC
CASSRDSYEQYF
>NA|TRBD1|TRBJ1-1|14|TRBV28
TGTGCCGTAAAGACAGGGCCCCCTGACACTGAAGCTTTCTTT
CAVKTGPPDTEAFF
>NA|NA|TRBJ2-7|15|TRBV24-1
TGTGCCACCAGTGATTCTAGCAGGTCGGTCTACGAGCAGTACTTC
CATSDSSRSVYEQYF
>NA|NA|TRBJ1-3|15|TRBV25-1
TGTGCCAGCAGTGAATCGTACATGAACGGGAACACCATATATTTT
CASSESYMNGNTIYF
>NA|NA|TRBJ1-1|15|TRBV5-5
TGTGCCAGCAGCGTTAGGGACTGGGAGAACACTGAAGCTTTCTTT
CASSVRDWENTEAFF
>NA|NA|TRBJ1-4|13|TRBV30
TGTGCCTGGGGTCAGGGGACTAATGAAAAACTGTTTTTT
CAWGQGTNEKLFF
>few|TRBD2|TRBJ2-1|15|TRBV11-2
TGTGCCAGCAGCCTCTTGGGACTAGCCACCGATGAGCAGTTCTTC
CASSLLGLATDEQFF
>NA|NA|TRBJ1-4|16|TRBV5-1
TGCGCCAGCAGCTTGGGCGGCGGTGTAACTAGTGAAAAACTGTTTTTT
CASSLGGGVTSEKLFF
>NA|TRBD1|TRBJ1-1|14|TRBV6-6
TGTGCCAGCAGGGGCCGACAGGGGGGGACTGAAGCTTTCTTT
CASRGRQGGTEAFF
>NA|NA|TRBJ1-2|10|TRBV28
TGTGCCAGCAGTTTCGTGGGCTACACCTTC
CASSFVGYTF
>NA|NA|TRBJ1-1|13|TRBV2
TGTGCCAGCAGTCCGGAGGGAGGCACTGAAGCTTTCTTT
CASSPEGGTEAFF
>NA|NA|TRBJ1-2|12|TRBV21-1
TGTGCCAGCAGCAACGAGGGAGATGGCTACACCTTC
CASSNEGDGYTF